This is a list of T cell receptor beta chains from one sample in a study of monozygotic twins with inflammatory bowel disease. With the 5' RACE reads reprocessed, TCRdb shows one record per CDR3 protein and no DNA. The listing records approximately 100,000 distinct CDR3 sequences. Specimen: blood. The receptors were gathered from a human donor with ulcerative colitis or Crohn's disease, or a healthy co-twin of an affected twin (not recorded which). Each CDR3 is given with its conserved first and last residue.

V gene	J gene	CDR3 length	CDR3 protein
TRBV6-2/TRBV6-3	TRBJ2-4	13	CASSLERGLMQYF
TRBV5-4	TRBJ2-7	13	CASSSRELDEQYF
TRBV18	TRBJ2-5	16	CASSSSTGTRGETQYF
TRBV19	TRBJ2-1	15	CASSITVGTRHEQFF
TRBV6-1	TRBJ1-3	14	CASTIGEAGNTIYF
TRBV5-4	TRBJ2-1	11	CASGGGREQFF
TRBV9	TRBJ2-1	18	CASSFTPSGRSSYNEQFF
TRBV12-3/TRBV12-4	TRBJ2-3	13	CASSITSTDTQYF
TRBV7-9	TRBJ1-2	17	CASSLALEWTSNYGYTF
TRBV20-1	TRBJ1-1	13	CSASFRLNTEAFF
TRBV20-1	TRBJ2-3	15	CSARDASGREDTPYF
TRBV5-6	TRBJ2-2	16	CASSLGTGINTGELFF
TRBV3-1	TRBJ2-7	15	CASSQGIAGDYEQYF
TRBV6-5	TRBJ1-1	13	CASSPTHSTEAFF
TRBV5-1	TRBJ2-4	13	CASSSDQGTGANF